This T cell receptor beta chain was captured in a study of OX40 agonist ivuxolimab in advanced cancers. Study-wide context: At 0.01 to 10 mg/kg, ivuxolimab was administered intravenously to patients every 2 weeks. The mean age was roughly 60 years, ranging from roughly 23 to 90, with about four fifths of participants male.

Profiled with immunoSEQ multiplex PCR; TCRdb holds only in-frame clones, not every one. Of 50,000 or so clones listed, over 70% were seen once; the top ten hold over 10%. General study points: By week 6 at 0.1 to 3.0 mg/kg, blood CD4+ and CD8+ T cells had expanded clonally.

As for this clone: Its antigen is currently unknown.

Per the germline V gene, CDR1 is SNHLY and CDR2 is FYNNEI. V was pared by 8 bases and J by 4 bases, with 2 bases of the junction left unmatched. The CDR3 extends over 13 amino acids. The sample here was CD4+ or CD8+ T cells sorted from blood, taken in a trial of the OX40 agonist ivuxolimab. The chain is built from TRBV2 and TRBJ1-2; TRBD1 matches 12 bases. This receptor was taken from an adult with an advanced solid tumor such as melanoma, head and neck, liver or kidney cancer. DNA for the CDR3: TGTGCCAGCGGGACAGGGGGCCCCTATGGCTACACCTTC. Amino acids: CASGTGGPYGYTF.